This T cell receptor (beta chain) originates from a study of PD-1 blockade in classical Hodgkin lymphoma. Broader study findings: Healthy donors were reported to have higher baseline TCR diversity than newly diagnosed patients. While CD8+ TCR diversity did not rise significantly by C4D1, CD4+ TCR diversity did.

There was relapse after autologous stem cell transplantation in every patient, and there was variation in brentuximab vedotin exposure. Progressive disease, partial response or complete response was each patient's best response. Germline values: CDR1 LNHNV, CDR2 YYDKDF (reference sequence). Trimming shortened V by 0 bases and J by 3 bases, and 15 bases separated the two germline ends. There are 17 residues in the CDR3. Note on this clone: Its antigen is still unknown.

Assay used: immunoSEQ multiplex PCR; TCRdb lists only in-frame clones, some missing. This sample has more than 35,000 clones, with about 80% found just once. The receptor comes from a human donor with classical Hodgkin lymphoma. The chain links TRBV15 to TRBJ2-1; no reliable D call. The sample in question was peripheral blood mononuclear cells (PBMCs), obtained before the second cycle of nivolumab. CDR3 region: CATSRDFRTLIYNEQFF. In nucleotides, the CDR3 is TGTGCCACCAGCAGAGATTTCCGGACCCTGATCTACAATGAGCAGTTCTTC.